Shown below are 5 T cell receptor delta chains from a single sample sequenced in a study of γδ T cells in repeated Plasmodium falciparum infection. Bulk repertoires came from Vgamma9/Vdelta2+ or Vdelta2-negative gammadelta T cells flow-sorted from PBMC. TCRdb re-called the multiplex PCR reads using CATT. The table lists roughly 86,000 delta-chain clones, approximately 1.4% of them singletons. Sequenced input: gamma-delta T cells from blood. The receptor source for this set is a pool of human donors (malaria-infected and uninfected, not separated).

This clone was counted at least ten times. This DNA's translation and the protein TCRdb lists, from a much larger clone, do not match at residue 5, likely due to a read error; the protein shown is translated from the DNA. The gene calls are TRDV2 and TRDJ1; no clear D gene. The CDR3 extends over 17 amino acids. Between the trimmed V and J ends, which lost 3 bases and 0 bases, there was a span of 19 bases. Per germline, CDR1 GEAIGNYY and CDR2 EKD. The CDR3 reads CACDAVDKGTHTDKLIF. The CDR3 DNA reads as TGTGCCTGTGACGCCGTCGATAAAGGTACACACACCGATAAACTCATCTTT.

This clone was recorded a few times. The TCRdb protein comes from a much larger clone and disagrees with this DNA's translation at residue 3, likely due to a read error; the protein given here is derived from the DNA. The V call is TRDV2, the J call TRDJ1; 7 bases match TRDD3. Assignment of the J gene here rests on matching the DNA to germline, because TCRdb gives none. Germline V gives CDR1 GEAIGNYY, CDR2 EKD. The CDR3 spans 16 residues. The CDR3 spells CAREPAAKWGRDKLIF. The CDR3 DNA sequence: TGTGCCCGTGAACCTGCGGCCAAATGGGGGAGAGATAAACTCATCTTT.

To note about this clone: This DNA translates differently at residue 5 from the TCRdb protein, which is that of a much larger clone; a read error is likely, and the protein shown is the DNA's own translation. The gene calls are TRDV2 and TRDJ2, with 9 bases identical to TRDD3. Germline values: CDR1 GEAIGNYY, CDR2 EKD. V was pared by 3 bases and J by 0 bases, with 25 bases of the junction left unmatched. The CDR3 has 23 amino acids. The CDR3 loop is CACDANFPTTILGDQALTAQLFF. CDR3 nucleotides: TGTGCCTGTGACGCCAATTTTCCTACGACCATACTGGGGGACCAAGCTTTGACAGCACAACTCTTCTTT.

This clone was detected a few times. Since a far larger clone is one base different, this is likely a read error. This specimen includes other DNA sequences encoding the same CDR3. The J gene is TRDJ1, the V gene TRDV1; 13 positions agree with TRDD3. CDR1 and CDR2 from the germline V gene are TSWWSYY and QGS. There are 21 residues in the CDR3. Here the CDR3 reads CALGGPFPPSTGGYAPDKLIF. The CDR3 DNA is TGCGCTCTTGGGGGTCCGTTCCCTCCCAGTACTGGGGGATACGCTCCCGATAAACTCATCTTT.

This clone came up many times. Additional DNA sequences in this sample encode the identical CDR3. This chain connects TRDV1 to TRDJ1; 8 nucleotides line up with TRDD3. CDR1 is TSWWSYY, CDR2 QGS, per germline. With V trimmed by 3 bases and J by 0 bases, 15 bases remained unmatched. CDR3 length: 19 residues. The CDR3 sequence: CALGDDSFCTGGYTDKLIF. CDR3 nucleotide sequence: TGTGCTCTTGGGGATGATTCCTTTTGTACTGGGGGCTACACCGATAAACTCATCTTT.